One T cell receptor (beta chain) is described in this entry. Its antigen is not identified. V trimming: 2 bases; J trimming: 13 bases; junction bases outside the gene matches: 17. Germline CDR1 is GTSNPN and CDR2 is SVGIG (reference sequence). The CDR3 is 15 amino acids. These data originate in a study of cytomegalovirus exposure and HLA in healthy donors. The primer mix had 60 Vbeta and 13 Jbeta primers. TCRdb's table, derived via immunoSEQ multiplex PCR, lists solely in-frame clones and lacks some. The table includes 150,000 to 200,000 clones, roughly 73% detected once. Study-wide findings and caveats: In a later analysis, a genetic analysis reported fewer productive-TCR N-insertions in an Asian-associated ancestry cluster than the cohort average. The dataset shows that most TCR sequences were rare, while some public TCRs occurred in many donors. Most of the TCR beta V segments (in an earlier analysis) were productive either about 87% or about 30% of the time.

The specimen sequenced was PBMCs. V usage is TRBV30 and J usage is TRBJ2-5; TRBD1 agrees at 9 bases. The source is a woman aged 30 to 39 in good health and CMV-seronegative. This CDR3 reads CAWSPGQGWATSWYF. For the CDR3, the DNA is TGTGCCTGGAGTCCGGGACAGGGATGGGCAACGAGTTGGTACTTC.